This TCR beta chain emerged from a study of control samples from healthy donors and cancer patients. Sequencing used immunoSEQ multiplex PCR; TCRdb keeps in-frame clones, though not all of them. This sample has 160,000 or so clones, with approximately 96% found just once. J gave up 8 bases and V 1 base, and 5 bases lay outside the gene matches. Germline V gives CDR1 SNHLY, CDR2 FYNNEI. The CDR3 has 16 amino acids. The receptor comes from a woman aged 25 to 45 in good health. This chain uses TRBV2 with TRBJ2-1; 13 bases match TRBD2. Specimen: blood. CDR3 bases: TGTGCCAGCAGTGAAGGGACTAGCGGGAGTTGGGATGAGCAGTTCTTC. Protein sequence: CASSEGTSGSWDEQFF.